These 23 T cell receptor beta chains came from one sample sequenced in a study of blood T cell repertoires in COVID-19. Libraries were prepared by immunoSEQ multiplex PCR; TCRdb keeps only in-frame clonotypes and omits some of them. The sample has approximately 230,000 clones, approximately 90% seen once. The source material was PBMCs or T cells enriched from blood (not recorded which). Receptors were obtained from a woman aged 25 to 45 who had recovered from COVID-19.

The chain combines TRBV23-1 with TRBJ1-3; tentative D call: TRBD1 (5 bases). TRBV23-1 counts as an open reading frame of uncertain function. The ends were cut back, 2 bases at V and 3 bases at J, with 11 bases in the middle. CDR3 length: 15 residues. The DNA of the CDR3 is TGCGCCAGCAGTCAACGGGGGACGTTTGGAAACACCATATATTTT. Its protein is CASSQRGTFGNTIYF.

This chain joins TRBV28 and TRBJ2-2; no reliable D call. The germline CDR1 and CDR2 sequences are MDHEN and SYDVKM. This CDR3 is 14 amino acids long. V was pared by 1 base and J by 6 bases, with 9 bases between. The CDR3 reads CASSLSGFAGELFF. CDR3 DNA sequence: TGTGCCAGCAGTTTATCCGGGTTTGCCGGGGAGCTGTTTTTT.

The gene calls are TRBV7-9 and TRBJ1-6; a possible D gene is TRBD1 (6 bases). The germline V and J ends were trimmed by 4 bases and 4 bases, with 11 bases remaining between them. This CDR3 comprises 15 residues. Germline V gene lookup returns CDR1 SEHNR and CDR2 FQNEAQ (reference sequence). In nucleotides, the CDR3 is TGTGCCAGCAGCTCCGGACAGAGTTATAATTCACCCCTCCACTTT. The encoded protein is CASSSGQSYNSPLHF.

The J gene is TRBJ2-7, the V gene TRBV28, with D uncertain. The CDR3 length is 13 residues. Per the germline V gene, CDR1 is MDHEN and CDR2 is SYDVKM. V was cut by 4 bases and J by 7 bases, with 14 bases left in between. CDR3 sequence reads: CASSSPRRREQYF. The CDR3 coding sequence is TGTGCCAGCAGTTCCCCCCGCCGGCGGGAGCAGTACTTC.

The rearrangement joins TRBV28 to TRBJ1-2; TRBD1 matches at 9 bases. This CDR3 has 17 amino acids. Germline V gene sequence: CDR1 MDHEN, CDR2 SYDVKM. Losses at the gene ends were 5 bases for V and 2 bases for J; bases not matched to a gene: 12. The CDR3 DNA sequence: TGTGCCAGCAGTAAACAGGGACAGGGATTAAGGAACTATGGCTACACCTTC. This encodes CASSKQGQGLRNYGYTF.

The CDR3 region has the DNA TGTGCCAGCACCGGAGGGCGCAACTATGGCTACACCTTC. It specifies CASTGGRNYGYTF. The rearrangement links TRBV2 to TRBJ1-2, with no clear D. Germline V gene lookup returns CDR1 SNHLY and CDR2 FYNNEI. There are 13 residues in the CDR3. Trimming cost V 7 bases and J 2 bases, with 11 bases left between them.

Comment on this clone: This CDR3 is also generated by other DNA sequences in the sample. This chain links TRBV28 with TRBJ1-5, with 8 nucleotides matching TRBD1. Germline V CDR1 and CDR2: MDHEN, SYDVKM. The CDR3 runs to 15 residues. J was trimmed by 6 bases and V by 2 bases; bases with no gene match: 6. Written as DNA, the CDR3 is TGTGCCAGCAGTTTACTCGGACAGGGCAGTCAGCCCCAGCATTTT. This sequence encodes CASSLLGQGSQPQHF. The full variable domain, in which reference TRBV28 and TRBJ1-5 provide the parts outside the CDR3, is DVKVTQSSRYLVKRTGEKVFLECVQDMDHENMFWYRQDPGLGLRLIYFSYDVKMKEKGDIPEGYSVSREKKERFSLILESASTNQTSMYLCASSLLGQGSQPQHFGDGTRLSIL.

This clone came up a few times. The chain employs TRBV28 and TRBJ2-1, with unresolved D. V was cut by 2 bases and J by 0 bases, with 8 bases left in between. Germline lookup yields CDR1 MDHEN and CDR2 SYDVKM. CDR3 length: 15 amino acids. CDR3 in amino acids: CASSLDTSSYNEQFF. The CDR3 DNA reads as TGTGCCAGCAGTTTAGACACGAGCTCCTACAATGAGCAGTTCTTC.

V usage is TRBV5-6 and J usage is TRBJ2-7, with D perhaps TRBD1 (6 bases). The CDR3 is 14 residues long. Trimming pared 4 bases from V and 4 bases from J, leaving 15 bases between. From germline, CDR1 is SGHDT and CDR2 YYEEEE. The CDR3 sequence is CASSLWTAGYEQYF. The CDR3 region has the DNA TGTGCCAGCAGCCTATGGACAGCAGGGTACGAGCAGTACTTC.

This chain uses TRBV7-2 with TRBJ2-7, with TRBD1 matching over 7 bases. Germline V lookup: CDR1 SGHTA, CDR2 FQGNSA. This CDR3 region has 15 residues. V was clipped by 4 bases and J by 6 bases; unmatched bases: 12. In DNA, the CDR3 is TGTGCCAGCAGCTCAGACAGGGCCATAACCGGCGAGCAGTACTTC. Its protein is CASSSDRAITGEQYF.

This chain uses TRBV5-4 with TRBJ2-3, with 11 bases that match TRBD2. V lost 2 bases to trimming and J lost 2 bases; unmatched junction nucleotides: 7. This CDR3 has 17 amino acids. Germline-derived CDR1 and CDR2 are SGHNT and YYREEE (reference sequence). CDR3 DNA: TGTGCCAGCAGCTTTCGGGGACTAGCGGAATTCACAGATACGCAGTATTTT. Protein product: CASSFRGLAEFTDTQYF. The full variable domain, its missing parts supplied by reference TRBV5-4 and TRBJ2-3, is ETGVTQSPTHLIKTRGQQVTLRCSSQSGHNTVSWYQQALGQGPQFIFQYYREEENGRGNFPPRFSGLQFPNYSSELNVNALELDDSALYLCASSFRGLAEFTDTQYFGPGTRLTVL.

The chain joins TRBV6-1 to TRBJ1-6, with a tentative D call TRBD1 (5 bases). Germline CDR1 is MNHNS and CDR2 is SASEGT. The CDR3 covers 15 residues. V lost 2 bases and J 9 bases, leaving 14 bases between the germline ends. In nucleotides, the CDR3 is TGTGCCAGCAGTGAACTCCCCCAGGGAAGTTCACCCCTCCACTTT. Its protein is CASSELPQGSSPLHF.

This clone was seen once. J is TRBJ1-2 and V is TRBV6-6; 9 bases line up with TRBD1. The germline CDR1 and CDR2 sequences are MNHNY and SVGAGI (reference sequence). The ends lost 2 bases at V and 4 bases at J; junction bases unmatched: 2. The CDR3 length is 14 residues. In DNA form, the CDR3 reads TGTGCCAGCAGTTACGGACAGGGGACCTATGGCTACACCTTC. This encodes CASSYGQGTYGYTF.

The V gene is TRBV30, the J gene TRBJ2-3, with 11 bases identical to TRBD2. This CDR3 is 14 amino acids long. Germline V CDR1 and CDR2: GTSNPN, SVGIG (reference sequence). With V trimmed by 4 bases and J by 3 bases, 3 bases remained unmatched. In DNA, the CDR3 is TGTGCCTGGACTAGCGGGAGGCCAACAGATACGCAGTATTTT. Protein product: CAWTSGRPTDTQYF.

The chain carries TRBV9 and TRBJ1-1, with D hard to call. Germline values: CDR1 SGDLS, CDR2 YYNGEE. Trimming stripped 1 base from V and 4 bases from J, with 8 bases between. The CDR3 is made up of 13 amino acids. The CDR3, as DNA: TGTGCCAGCAGCGTAACGTCGGGCACTGAAGCTTTCTTT. It translates to CASSVTSGTEAFF.

This clone occurred a few times. The rearrangement uses TRBV11-2 and TRBJ2-2; no reliable D call. Looked up from germline, CDR1 is SGHAT and CDR2 is FQNNGV. The ends were cut back, 2 bases at V and 4 bases at J, with 8 bases in the middle. CDR3 size: 14 residues. As DNA, the CDR3 is TGTGCCAGCAGCTTACTCCCGGTCACCGGGGAGCTGTTTTTT. Translating it yields CASSLLPVTGELFF.

The chain is built from TRBV5-6 and TRBJ2-1, with 10 bases identical to TRBD1. Germline assignment: CDR1 SGHDT and CDR2 YYEEEE. This CDR3 has 18 residues. Trimming took 7 bases from V and 7 from J; bases not matched to a gene: 20. CDR3 sequence (DNA): TGTGCCAGCCAGCTCCGGGACAGGGGAACCAGGGAGAGGAATGAGCAGTTCTTC. Protein sequence: CASQLRDRGTRERNEQFF. The full variable domain, completed using reference TRBV5-6 and TRBJ2-1, is DAGVTQSPTHLIKTRGQQVTLRCSPKSGHDTVSWYQQALGQGPQFIFQYYEEEERQRGNFPDRFSGHQFPNYSSELNVNALLLGDSALYLCASQLRDRGTRERNEQFFGPGTRLTVL.

The chain links TRBV7-8 to TRBJ2-7; 7 bases map to TRBD1. J was trimmed by 6 bases and V by 5 bases; bases with no gene match: 10. Germline CDR1 and CDR2: SGHVS and FQNEAQ. This CDR3 is built from 14 residues. The CDR3 protein is CASSRQGILSEQYF. The CDR3 coding sequence is TGTGCCAGCAGCCGACAGGGAATCCTCTCCGAGCAGTACTTC.

The gene calls are TRBV30 and TRBJ2-7; 8 positions match TRBD2. CDR3 length: 15 residues. V lost 2 bases and J lost 1; bases outside the gene matches: 7. Germline V gives CDR1 GTSNPN, CDR2 SVGIG (reference sequence). CDR3 protein: CAWSTLAGKSYEQYF. The CDR3 DNA reads TGTGCCTGGAGTACCCTAGCGGGCAAATCCTACGAGCAGTACTTC.

This chain links TRBV6-2 or TRBV6-3 with TRBJ1-1; the D is unclear. Germline V lookup: CDR1 MNHEY, CDR2 SVGEGT. The CDR3 is 15 amino acids. V lost 4 bases and J lost 4, with 16 bases in between. The CDR3 reads CASSSPHRAGTEAFF. CDR3 in DNA: TGTGCCAGCAGTTCCCCTCATCGGGCGGGCACTGAAGCTTTCTTT.

The V call is TRBV5-1, the J call TRBJ1-1; 8 bases are shared with TRBD1. The CDR3 has 14 residues. CDR1 and CDR2 from the germline V gene are SGHRS and YFSETQ. Trimming cost V 1 base and J 7 bases; bases outside gene matches: 6. In DNA form, the CDR3 reads TGCGCCAGCAGCTTGAGTGGACAGGGAATTGAAGCTTTCTTT. Translation: CASSLSGQGIEAFF.

The chain links TRBV4-2 to TRBJ1-1; a possible D gene is TRBD1 (5 bases). V lost 1 base, J lost 1 base, and 7 bases lay in between. The CDR3 is made up of 14 amino acids. Germline CDR1 reads LGHNA; CDR2 reads YNFKEQ. DNA for the CDR3: TGTGCCAGCAGCCAAGTCGGGGGGAACACTGAAGCTTTCTTT. Protein: CASSQVGGNTEAFF.

The chain carries TRBV25-1 and TRBJ2-2, with 7 bases matching TRBD1. CDR1 and CDR2 from the germline V gene are MGHDK and SYGVNS. The CDR3 has 14 amino acids. V trimming: 3 bases; J trimming: 5 bases; junction bases outside the gene matches: 3. The CDR3 sequence: CASSDRGYTGELFF. The CDR3 DNA sequence: TGTGCCAGCAGTGACAGGGGGTATACCGGGGAGCTGTTTTTT.